The present TCR beta chain was sequenced within a study of regulatory T cells in long-lasting Graves disease. Overall study: Patients met the persistent Graves' disease definition after over 5 years of antithyroid drugs with positive TSH receptor antibodies.

General observations from the study: Newly diagnosed disease favored TRBV20-1 and TRBJ2-1 over persistent disease. No thyroid tissue was studied; the work used peripheral blood only.

The germline V gene encodes CDR1 SGHNT and CDR2 YENEEA. The CDR3 is 14 amino acids. Deletions cut 4 bases from V and 8 bases from J, with 17 bases between. Regarding time point: persistent/refractory GD, antithyroid drugs over 5 years with positive TRAb. The TCR library used RNA extracted from PBMCs. There are many counts of this clonotype. Its antigen is not known. Combining iRepertoire HTBI primers with Arm-PCR of CDR3 regions, the authors built TCR beta libraries. Original processing notes: Across the samples, identification revealed about 62 TRBV and around 13 TRBJ segments. TCRdb re-called the multiplex PCR reads with MiXCR, one entry per CDR3 protein. These V and J calls are TCRdb output, not the study's own analysis. Here the sample spans about 470,000 distinct CDR3 sequences, 20% to 25% being singletons.

The V call is TRBV11-3, the J call TRBJ1-2, with a tentative D call TRBD1 (5 bases). Sample: peripheral blood mononuclear cells (PBMCs), taken when the disease was refractory, from a patient treated with antithyroid drugs. The receptor's source is a female donor with Graves disease. In DNA, the CDR3 is TGTGCCAGCAGCTCCACGGGCGGGGGAAACGGCTACACCTTC. Its translation is CASSSTGGGNGYTF.